This T cell receptor (beta chain) was sequenced for a study of blood T cell repertoires in COVID-19. Libraries were prepared by immunoSEQ multiplex PCR; TCRdb keeps only in-frame clonotypes and omits some of them. Among over 120,000 clones listed, roughly 75% were seen once. CDR3 length: 16 amino acids. The germline CDR1 and CDR2 sequences are MGHRA and YSYEKL. Trimming cost V 0 bases and J 5 bases; bases outside gene matches: 9. This clonotype was obtained from a woman between 45 and 60 years old who had recovered from COVID-19. The sequenced sample was PBMCs or T cells enriched from blood (not recorded which). This sequence joins TRBV4-1 and TRBJ1-1, with 7 bases lining up with TRBD1. The CDR3 coding sequence is TGCGCCAGCAGCCAAGATCCGGGACCCAGGGGGACTGAAGCTTTCTTT. Translating it yields CASSQDPGPRGTEAFF.